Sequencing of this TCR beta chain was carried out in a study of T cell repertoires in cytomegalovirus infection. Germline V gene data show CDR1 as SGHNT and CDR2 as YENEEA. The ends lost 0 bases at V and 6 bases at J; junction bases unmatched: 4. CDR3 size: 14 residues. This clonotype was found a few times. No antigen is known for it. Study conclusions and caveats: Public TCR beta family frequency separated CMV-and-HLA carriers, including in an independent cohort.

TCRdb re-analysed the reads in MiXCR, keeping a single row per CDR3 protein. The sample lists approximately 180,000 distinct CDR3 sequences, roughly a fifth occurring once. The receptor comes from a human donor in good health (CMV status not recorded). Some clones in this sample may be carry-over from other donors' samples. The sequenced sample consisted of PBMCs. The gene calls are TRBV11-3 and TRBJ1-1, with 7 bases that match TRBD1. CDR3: CASSLEWGTAEAFF. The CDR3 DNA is TGTGCCAGCAGCTTAGAGTGGGGGACAGCTGAAGCTTTCTTT. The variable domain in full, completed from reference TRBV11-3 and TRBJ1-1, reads EAGVVQSPRYKIIEKKQPVAFWCNPISGHNTLYWYLQNLGQGPELLIRYENEEAVDDSQLPKDRFSAERLKGVDSTLKIQPAELGDSAVYLCASSLEWGTAEAFFGQGTRLTVV.